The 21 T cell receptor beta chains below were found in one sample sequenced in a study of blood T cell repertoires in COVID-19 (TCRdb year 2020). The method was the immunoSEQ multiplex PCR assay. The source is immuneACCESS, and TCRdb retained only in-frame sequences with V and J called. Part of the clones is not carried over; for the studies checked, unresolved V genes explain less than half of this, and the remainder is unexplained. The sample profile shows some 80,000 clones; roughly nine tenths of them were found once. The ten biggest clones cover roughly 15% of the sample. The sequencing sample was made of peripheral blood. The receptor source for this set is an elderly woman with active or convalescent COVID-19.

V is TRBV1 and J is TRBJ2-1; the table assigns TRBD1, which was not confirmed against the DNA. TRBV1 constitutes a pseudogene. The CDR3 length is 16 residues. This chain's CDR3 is CTSSGRTGRSYNEQFF. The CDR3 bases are TGCACCAGCAGCGGACGGACAGGGCGCTCCTACAATGAGCAGTTCTTC.

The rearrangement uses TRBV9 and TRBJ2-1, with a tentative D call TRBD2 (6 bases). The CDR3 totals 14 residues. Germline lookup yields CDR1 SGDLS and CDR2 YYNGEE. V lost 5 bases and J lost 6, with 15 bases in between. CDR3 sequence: CASSDRGSFNEQFF. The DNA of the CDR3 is TGTGCCAGCAGTGATCGGGGGTCTTTCAATGAGCAGTTCTTC.

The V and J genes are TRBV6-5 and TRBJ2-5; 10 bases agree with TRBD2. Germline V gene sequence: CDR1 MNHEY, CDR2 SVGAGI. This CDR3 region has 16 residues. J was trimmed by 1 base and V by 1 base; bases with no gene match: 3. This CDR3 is CASSYWASGGQETQYF. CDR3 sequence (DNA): TGTGCCAGCAGTTACTGGGCTAGCGGGGGCCAAGAGACCCAGTACTTC.

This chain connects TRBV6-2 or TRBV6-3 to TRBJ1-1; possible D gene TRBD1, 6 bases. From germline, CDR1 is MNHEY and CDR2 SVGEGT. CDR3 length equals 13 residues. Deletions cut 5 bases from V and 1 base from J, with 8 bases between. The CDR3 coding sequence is TGTGCCAGCAGTGTAGGGGGGAACACTGAAGCTTTCTTT. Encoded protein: CASSVGGNTEAFF.

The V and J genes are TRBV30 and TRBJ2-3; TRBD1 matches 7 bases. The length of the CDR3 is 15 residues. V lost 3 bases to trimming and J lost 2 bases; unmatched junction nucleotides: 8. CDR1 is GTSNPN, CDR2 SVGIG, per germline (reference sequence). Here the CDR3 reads CAWRQAGQVTDTQYF. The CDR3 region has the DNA TGTGCCTGGAGACAGGCAGGACAGGTCACAGATACGCAGTATTTT.

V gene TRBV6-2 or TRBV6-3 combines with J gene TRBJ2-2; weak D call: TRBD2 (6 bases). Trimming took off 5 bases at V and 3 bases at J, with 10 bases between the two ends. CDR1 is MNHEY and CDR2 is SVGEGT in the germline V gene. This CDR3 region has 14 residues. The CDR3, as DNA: TGTGCCAGCAGTCCCGGGAGAGACACCGGGGAGCTGTTTTTT. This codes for CASSPGRDTGELFF.

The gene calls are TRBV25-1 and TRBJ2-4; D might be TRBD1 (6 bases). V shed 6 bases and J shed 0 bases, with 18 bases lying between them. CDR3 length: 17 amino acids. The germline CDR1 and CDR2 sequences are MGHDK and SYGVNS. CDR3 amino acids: CASRGGRDTSAKNIQYF. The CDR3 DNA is TGTGCCAGCAGAGGAGGACGGGACACCTCAGCCAAAAACATTCAGTACTTC.

CDR3 residues: CAIRKTGDHTEAFF. The CDR3 nucleotides read TGTGCCATCAGGAAGACCGGGGATCACACTGAAGCTTTCTTT. The V and J genes are TRBV10-3 and TRBJ1-1; the D is unclear. The V end lost 6 bases, the J end lost 3 bases, and 14 bases lay between the germline ends. CDR3 length equals 14 residues. Germline lookup yields CDR1 ENHRY and CDR2 SYGVKD.

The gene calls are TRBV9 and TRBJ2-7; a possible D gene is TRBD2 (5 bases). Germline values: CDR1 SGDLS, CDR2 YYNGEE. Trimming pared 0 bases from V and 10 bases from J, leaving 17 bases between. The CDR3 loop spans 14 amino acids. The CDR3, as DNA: TGTGCCAGCAGCGTAGGTCCCCCTGGTCGGGAACAGTACTTC. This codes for CASSVGPPGREQYF.

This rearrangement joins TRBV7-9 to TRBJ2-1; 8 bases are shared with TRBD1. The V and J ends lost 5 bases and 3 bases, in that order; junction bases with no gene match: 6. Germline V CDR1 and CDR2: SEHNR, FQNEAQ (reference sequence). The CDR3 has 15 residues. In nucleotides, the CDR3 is TGTGCCAGCAGCCTCGGACAGGGAGTCTACAATGAGCAGTTCTTC. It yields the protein CASSLGQGVYNEQFF.

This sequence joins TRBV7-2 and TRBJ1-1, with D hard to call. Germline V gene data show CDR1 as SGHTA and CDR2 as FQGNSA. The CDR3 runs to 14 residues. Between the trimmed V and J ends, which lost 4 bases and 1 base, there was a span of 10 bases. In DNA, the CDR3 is TGTGCCAGCAGCTCCAGCGCTCAGAACACTGAAGCTTTCTTT. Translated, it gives CASSSSAQNTEAFF.

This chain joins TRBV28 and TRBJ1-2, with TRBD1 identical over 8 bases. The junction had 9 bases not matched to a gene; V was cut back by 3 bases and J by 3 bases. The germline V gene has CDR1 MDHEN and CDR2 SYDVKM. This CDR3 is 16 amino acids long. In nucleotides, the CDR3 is TGTGCCAGCAGTTTTGTGACAGGGGTTATCGACTATGGCTACACCTTC. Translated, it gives CASSFVTGVIDYGYTF.

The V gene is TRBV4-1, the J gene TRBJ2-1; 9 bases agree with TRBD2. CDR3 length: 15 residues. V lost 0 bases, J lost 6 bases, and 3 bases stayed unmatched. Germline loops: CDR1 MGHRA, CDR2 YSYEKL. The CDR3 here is CASSQDAGLANEQFF. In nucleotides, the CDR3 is TGCGCCAGCAGCCAAGATGCGGGACTAGCCAATGAGCAGTTCTTC.

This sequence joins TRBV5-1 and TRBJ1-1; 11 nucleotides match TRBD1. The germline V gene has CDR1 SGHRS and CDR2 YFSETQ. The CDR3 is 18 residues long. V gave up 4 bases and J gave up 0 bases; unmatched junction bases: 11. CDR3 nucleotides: TGCGCCAGCAGCCCTGCCCGGGACAGGGGGTCTTTGAACACTGAAGCTTTCTTT. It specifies CASSPARDRGSLNTEAFF.

The CDR3 DNA is TGTGCCAGCAGTGACGGGACAGGGGGAACCGGGGAGCTGTTTTTT. This sequence encodes CASSDGTGGTGELFF. V usage is TRBV6-1 and J usage is TRBJ2-2; 11 bases fit TRBD1. Germline assignment: CDR1 MNHNS and CDR2 SASEGT. Trimming removed 3 bases from V and 5 bases from J; junction bases left unmatched: 2. This CDR3 has 15 residues.

CDR3 sequence reads: CASSLDGIYSNQPQHF. The CDR3 bases are TGCGCCAGCAGCTTGGACGGGATTTATAGCAATCAGCCCCAGCATTTT. The chain joins TRBV5-1 to TRBJ1-5; D is uncertain. CDR1 is SGHRS and CDR2 is YFSETQ in the germline V gene. This CDR3 spans 16 amino acids. Trimming removed 0 bases at V and 0 bases at J, with 10 bases between.

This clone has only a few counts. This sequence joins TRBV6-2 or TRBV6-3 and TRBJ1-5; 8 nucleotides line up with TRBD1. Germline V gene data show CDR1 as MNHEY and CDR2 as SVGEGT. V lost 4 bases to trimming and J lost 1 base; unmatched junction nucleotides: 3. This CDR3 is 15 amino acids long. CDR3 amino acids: CASSSAGGSNQPQHF. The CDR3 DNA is TGTGCCAGCAGTTCGGCAGGGGGCAGCAATCAGCCCCAGCATTTT.

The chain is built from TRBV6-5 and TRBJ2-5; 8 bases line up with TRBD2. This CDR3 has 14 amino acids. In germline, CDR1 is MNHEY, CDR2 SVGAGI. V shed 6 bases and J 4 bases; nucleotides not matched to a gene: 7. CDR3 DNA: TGTGCCAGCAGGAGGACCCGGGGGGGAGAGACCCAGTACTTC. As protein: CASRRTRGGETQYF.

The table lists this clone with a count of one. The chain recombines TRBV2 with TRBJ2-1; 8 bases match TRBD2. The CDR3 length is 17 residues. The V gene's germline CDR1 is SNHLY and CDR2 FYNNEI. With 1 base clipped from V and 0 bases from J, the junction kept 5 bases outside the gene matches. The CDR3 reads CASSEERGLISYNEQFF. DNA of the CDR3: TGTGCCAGCAGTGAAGAGCGGGGGCTCATCTCCTACAATGAGCAGTTCTTC.

The CDR3 DNA follows: TGTGCCAGCAGCTCTACCTACGAGCAGTACTTC. This codes for CASSSTYEQYF. The chain has TRBV7-3 and TRBJ2-7; D is unclear. This CDR3 spans 11 amino acids. Trimming pared 4 bases from V and 2 bases from J, leaving 3 bases between. The germline V gene encodes CDR1 SGHTA and CDR2 FQGTGA.

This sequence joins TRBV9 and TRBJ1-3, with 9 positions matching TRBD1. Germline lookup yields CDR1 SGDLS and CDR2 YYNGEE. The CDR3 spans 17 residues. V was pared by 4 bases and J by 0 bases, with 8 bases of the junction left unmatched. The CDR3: CASSPRDRVSSGNTIYF. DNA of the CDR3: TGTGCCAGCAGCCCTCGGGACAGGGTGAGCTCTGGAAACACCATATATTTT.